This T cell receptor beta chain is from a study of blood T cell repertoires in COVID-19. Study information: Samples taken during acute and convalescent COVID-19 were collected in the United States, Italy and Spain. Sources were T cells, B-cell-depleted T cells, or PBMCs; the material itself was cDNA or gDNA.

This CDR3 contains 19 residues. The germline V gene encodes CDR1 SEHNR and CDR2 FQNEAQ (reference sequence). With 5 bases clipped from V and 0 bases from J, the junction kept 14 bases outside the gene matches. Per the original methods: Reference gene primers were amplified, and this amplification served to estimate nucleated cell counts. Data came from immunoSEQ multiplex PCR; TCRdb stores just in-frame clones and leaves some out. D and trimming come from the DNA, and the V and J calls and clone size come from that table. The table records 120,000 or so clones, 70% to 90% of them present only once. Sequencing was carried out using peripheral blood. The J gene is TRBJ1-3, the V gene TRBV7-9; 9 bases line up with TRBD1. This receptor was taken from a woman aged 60-70 years with acute or convalescent COVID-19. This CDR3 reads CASSLHARQGVYSGNTIYF. The CDR3 region has the DNA TGTGCCAGCAGCCTCCACGCCCGACAGGGGGTATACTCTGGAAACACCATATATTTT.